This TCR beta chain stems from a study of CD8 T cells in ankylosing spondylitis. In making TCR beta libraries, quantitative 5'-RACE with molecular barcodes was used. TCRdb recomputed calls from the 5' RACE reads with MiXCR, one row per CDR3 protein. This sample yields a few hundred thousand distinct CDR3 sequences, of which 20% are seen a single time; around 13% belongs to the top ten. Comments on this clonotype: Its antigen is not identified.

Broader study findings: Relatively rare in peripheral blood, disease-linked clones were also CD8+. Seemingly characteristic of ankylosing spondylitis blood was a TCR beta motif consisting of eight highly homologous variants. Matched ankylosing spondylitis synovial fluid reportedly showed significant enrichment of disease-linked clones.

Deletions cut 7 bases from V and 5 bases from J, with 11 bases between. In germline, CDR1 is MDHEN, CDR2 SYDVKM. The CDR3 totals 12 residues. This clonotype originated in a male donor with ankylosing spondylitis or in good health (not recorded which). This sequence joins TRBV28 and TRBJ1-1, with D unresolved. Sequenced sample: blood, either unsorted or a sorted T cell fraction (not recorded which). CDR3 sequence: CASTGLGTEAFF. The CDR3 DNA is TGTGCCAGCACTGGGTTGGGGACTGAAGCTTTCTTT.